Sequencing of this T cell receptor (beta chain) was carried out in a study of neoadjuvant anti-PD-1 for oral cavity cancer. About the study: Non-progressing patients received a fourth nivolumab dose near day 43, then surgery on days 50-56.

There are a few counts of this clone. The antigen remains unidentified. Described time point: after neoadjuvant nivolumab, at surgical resection. The patients had HPV-negative, locally advanced oral cavity squamous cell carcinoma. Survey sequencing of tumors mostly used 4.5 to 6 ug DNA, two replicates. The protocol was immunoSEQ multiplex PCR, while the TCRdb copy is restricted to in-frame clones and leaves out a portion. Among 6,000 or so clones listed, around 50% were seen once. The CDR3 runs 17 residues. J lost 0 bases, V lost 1 base, and 8 bases had no gene match. Germline V gene lookup returns CDR1 MDHEN and CDR2 SYDVKM. Overall study results and limits: Greater tumor shrinkage accompanied bigger post-treatment sizes of preexisting clones.

This clonotype was obtained from a person aged 35 to 85 with oral cavity squamous cell carcinoma. The rearrangement links TRBV28 to TRBJ1-1; 7 positions match TRBD1. Sequenced here: tumor tissue, sampled after nivolumab (anti-PD-1) treatment. The CDR3 coding sequence is TGTGCCAGCAGTTTATCCTTAGGGGGCGGACTGAACACTGAAGCTTTCTTT. It specifies CASSLSLGGGLNTEAFF.